This TCR beta chain was recorded in a study of blood T cell repertoires in COVID-19. Germline values: CDR1 SGDLS, CDR2 YYNGEE. The CDR3 runs to 16 residues. Deletions cut 4 bases from V and 0 bases from J, with 14 bases between. Authors' processing steps: Reference gene primer amplification gave estimated nucleated cell counts. The protocol was immunoSEQ multiplex PCR, while the TCRdb copy is restricted to in-frame clones and leaves out a portion. V, J and clone size derive from that table, while D and trimming were established from the DNA sequence. Found here are under 200,000 clones, 86% of them singletons; the top ten hold about 6%.

Sequencing was performed on PBMCs or T cells enriched from blood (not recorded which). The chain carries TRBV9 and TRBJ1-3, with D maybe TRBD1 (6 bases). The source of this sequence is a man aged 35-49 years with acute COVID-19. CDR3 coding DNA: TGTGCCAGCAGCATCGACAGGACGAGCTCTGGAAACACCATATATTTT. Protein sequence: CASSIDRTSSGNTIYF.